The clone carrying this T cell receptor (beta chain) was observed a handful of times. Per germline, CDR1 SGHKS and CDR2 YYEKEE (reference sequence). CDR3 length: 16 amino acids. The ends lost 2 bases at V and 4 bases at J; junction bases unmatched: 10. The data belong to a study of cytomegalovirus exposure and HLA in healthy donors. With 60 Vbeta and 13 Jbeta primers, the PCR was carried out. Libraries were prepared by immunoSEQ multiplex PCR; TCRdb keeps only in-frame clonotypes and omits some of them. The profile shows some 170,000 clones, about 72% of them singletons. Sequenced material: PBMCs. V usage is TRBV5-5 and J usage is TRBJ2-7, with TRBD1 matching over 9 bases. The receptor comes from a man aged 25-45 years in good health and CMV-seropositive. CDR3 sequence: CASSFPPGTGFYEQYF. CDR3 nucleotides: TGTGCCAGCAGCTTTCCCCCCGGGACAGGGTTTTACGAGCAGTACTTC.